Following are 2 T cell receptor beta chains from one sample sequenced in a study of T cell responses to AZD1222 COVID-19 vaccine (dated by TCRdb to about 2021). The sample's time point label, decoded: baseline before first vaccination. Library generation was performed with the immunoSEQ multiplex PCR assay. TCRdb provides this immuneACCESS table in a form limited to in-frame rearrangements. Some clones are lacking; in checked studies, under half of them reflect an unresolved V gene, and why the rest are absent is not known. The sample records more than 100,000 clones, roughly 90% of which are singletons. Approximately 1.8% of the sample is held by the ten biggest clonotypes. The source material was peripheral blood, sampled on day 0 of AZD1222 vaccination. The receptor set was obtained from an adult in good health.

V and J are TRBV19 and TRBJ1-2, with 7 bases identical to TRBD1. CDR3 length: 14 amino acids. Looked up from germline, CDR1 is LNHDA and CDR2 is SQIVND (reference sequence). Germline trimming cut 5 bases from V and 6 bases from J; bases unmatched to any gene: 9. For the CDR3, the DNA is TGTGCCAGTAGTCCGTGGACAGGACAGGATGGCTACACCTTC. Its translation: CASSPWTGQDGYTF.

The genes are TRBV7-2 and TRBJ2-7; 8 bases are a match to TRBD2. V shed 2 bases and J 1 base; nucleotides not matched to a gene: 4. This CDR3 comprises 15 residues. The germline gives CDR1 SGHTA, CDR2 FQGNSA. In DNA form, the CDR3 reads TGTGCCAGCAGCTTATCAGCTAGCGGGTCCTACGAGCAGTACTTC. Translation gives CASSLSASGSYEQYF.